This T cell receptor beta chain comes out of a study of cytomegalovirus exposure and HLA in healthy donors (dated by TCRdb to 2016 to 2017). A note on the overall study: An earlier analysis of roughly 500 of the donors reported 276 Gb of sequence data and approximately 120 million unique TCR beta sequences obtained from 180 million or so T cells. An early release that covered several hundred HLA-typed donors contained 250 to 350 gigabases of sequencing data and 70 million to 100 million unique TCR sequences. The genetic ancestry cluster associated with self-reported Caucasian donors included 81% of the roughly 410 genotyped donors. The study aimed to test whether cataloging public T cell receptors could reveal signatures of past pathogen exposure. The study profiled the T cell repertoires of hundreds of subjects by immunosequencing and related them to cytomegalovirus serostatus. In addition to the first cohort of around 670 subjects, a separate validation cohort of under 150 different subjects was used. High-throughput TCR immunosequencing, statistical association of individual TCRs with disease status, and machine learning were combined to predict cytomegalovirus infection status. In a later analysis, previously published TCR beta repertoires from 600 to 850 donors were re-analyzed and high-resolution HLA genotyping was added so that TCR occurrence patterns could be studied. In the later analysis, no new phenotypic data were used to find candidate immune exposures; instead, reliance was placed on TCR beta sequences and their occurrence across donors. An earlier analysis of about 600 of the donors used high-throughput TCR beta sequencing to judge whether each TCR beta V gene segment behaved as functional or pseudogenic. Donor age, sex, ethnicity and CMV serostatus were compiled together with the repertoire data. Genome-wide SNP genotypes for about three fifths of the roughly 670 donors were used in a later genetic analysis, which treated that subset as a discovery cohort. Every repertoire in the discovery cohort had been generated on one and the same sequencing platform. Class I and class II HLA loci were covered by the typing at four-digit resolution. Typing coverage differed by locus: A, B, C, DRB1 and DQB1 were typed in about 629-640 donors, DQA1 in roughly 500, DPA1 in 600 to 610, and DPB1 in 450 to 490. Roughly 5 DR-DQ haplotypes were handled as single units for association and clustering because linkage in the cohort was strong. Among almost 400 genotyped donors of the cohort, an average of 235,054 unique TCR beta nucleotide sequences were sequenced per donor, around 20% of them non-productive. Paper-wide results and their limitations: A later analysis found that TCR association rates varied across HLA loci, with DRB1 alleles showing the most associated TCRs and HLA-C alleles the fewest. HLA typing was unavailable for some donors at each locus, so association tests used only the typed subset. A few of the identified cytomegalovirus-associated TCR beta chains were confirmed in vitro to be specific for cytomegalovirus antigens. Immune exposure information for the cohort was limited to CMV serostatus. Across donors, most TCR sequences were observed very rarely, whereas some public TCRs were present in many individuals. In a later analysis, HLA-associated TCR beta chains were found to be more clonally expanded and to have lower generation probabilities than equally common non-associated chains. According to a later genetic analysis, donors in an Asian-associated ancestry cluster had fewer N-insertions in productive TCRs than the approximately 630-donor mean. An earlier analysis of roughly 570 of the donors showed that most TCR beta V segments appeared in productive rearrangements either about 90% or about 30% of the time, which broadly matched IMGT annotations. The authors suggested that the approach could potentially be generalized to other disease states and immunological phenotypes. Some IMGT-functional V segments, including TRBV6-2 and TRBV6-3, could not be distinguished by the 87-base-pair reads and were therefore excluded. Several of the top co-occurrence clusters appeared to be linked to parvovirus B19, influenza, CMV and Epstein-Barr virus, according to a later analysis. Assigning TCR associations to individual alleles was difficult when HLA alleles, especially DR and DQ, strongly co-occurred. Correlated functional status among segregating V segments might reflect linkage disequilibrium, but an unknown experimental factor could not be ruled out. A total of some 180 TCR beta chains were listed by the study as associated with cytomegalovirus. A further reported finding was that TCR beta sequences accurately predicted the HLA-A and HLA-B alleles for most subjects in the first cohort. In a later genetic analysis, a missense DCLRE1C variant was associated with V-gene and J-gene trimming of TCR beta chains, and the association was replicated in an independent cohort. Roughly uniform sequencing depth across donors was assumed in presence/absence analyses, although this assumption may not hold. Some 15 rarely observed V segments, including chromosome 9 orphons, were excluded from the earlier analysis of about 500 of the donors because counts were too low. In a later analysis, most CMV-associated TCR beta chains were found to appear HLA-restricted, with HLA associations seemingly driven largely by CMV exposure. A cluster of highly shared sequence variants was judged likely to be a technical artifact of the sequencing pipeline. Cytomegalovirus status was reported to be diagnosed by the classifier with high specificity and sensitivity in both the original and validation cohorts. Only TCR beta chains were sequenced in this cohort, and the absence of alpha or paired-chain data limited detectable features. At a false discovery rate of 0.05, a later analysis linked under 20,000 TCR beta sequences to specific HLA alleles.

This clone appeared a few times. Its cognate antigen has yet to be identified. One base away there is no much larger clone; base qualities are not given. Counted from cysteine to phenylalanine, this CDR3 has 14 amino acids. The DNA shown is the 42-base CDR3, in frame from base 1. The CDR1 and CDR2 encoded by the germline V gene are SGHRS and YFSETQ. The germline V end is reduced by 3 bases and the J end by 3 bases; junction bases left unmatched: 3. Receptor amplification or capture employed the immunoSEQ multiplex PCR assay. For the multiplex PCR, a mixture combining 60 forward primers for TCR Vbeta segments and 13 reverse primers for TCR Jbeta segments was used. A multiplex PCR assay on genomic DNA amplified the CDR3 region of rearranged TCR beta genes. Amplified TCR beta libraries were sequenced as 87-base-pair reads on the Illumina HiSeq System. Per the source publication's procedure: A later analysis counted approximately 74 million unique TCR beta chains across the 700 or so repertoires, and 9 million to 14 million of these chains were shared by at least two donors. A nearest-neighbor algorithm error-corrected the raw reads and collapsed the reads into unique sequences, merging closely related sequences to remove PCR and sequencing errors. To assign V, D and J gene segments, CDR3 sequences were aligned to IMGT reference sequences. For a sequence to be retained, a match of at least six nucleotides to both a V gene segment and a J gene segment was required. A rearrangement was called productive if the CDR3 had no stop codons and remained in frame with V and J, and every other rearrangement was called non-productive. Following IMGT convention, CDR3 was defined as the stretch from the second conserved V-encoded cysteine up to the conserved J-encoded phenylalanine. The earlier analysis of about 640 of the donors excluded any sequence lacking an unambiguous match to a single V gene segment. An earlier analysis of a few hundred of the donors called V segments functional above 56.7% productive rearrangements and segregating when the between-donor standard deviation exceeded 5%. A statistical classification framework was developed to diagnose cytomegalovirus status using the catalog of TCR beta chain sequences. V and J gene assignment, in a later analysis, came from comparing TCR nucleotide sequences with IMGT/GENE-DB human TR gene sequences. In a later analysis, CDR3 sequences and most-parsimonious VDJ recombination scenarios were assigned using the TCRdist pipeline. In a later analysis, each TCR beta chain was defined by its CDR3 amino acid sequence together with its V-gene family, and reads without a unique V-gene family were excluded. A later analysis removed 550 to 700 highly shared, low-generation-probability nucleotide sequences to deal with suspected cross-contamination and a sequencing artifact. In a later analysis, a clonal expansion index was calculated for each public chain from normalized within-repertoire ranks of inferred template counts. In a later analysis, generation probabilities were computed with a VDJ recombination model fitted to out-of-frame rearrangements, and the resulting probabilities were checked against IGoR. In a later analysis, TCR-TCR, TCR-HLA and TCR-CMV co-occurrence was scored with hypergeometric tests, and a repertoire-size bias correction was applied to TCR pairs. A later analysis estimated false discovery rates by permuting HLA or CMV assignments 20 times. In a later analysis, co-occurring TCRs were grouped using DBSCAN, with TCRdist sequence similarity added in when clustering inside HLA-allele-positive subsets. Co-occurrence clustering excluded repertoires with fewer than 30,000 or more than 120,000 public chains, plus five with anomalous nucleotide sharing. This is the immuneACCESS table as TCRdb keeps it, with only in-frame sequences that have V and J called. A part of the clones is gone; compared with another copy, unresolved V genes explain less than half, and the rest is unexplained. The V and J calls and clone size come from that table; D and trimming were worked out from the DNA. The sample records around 180,000 clones, roughly 71% of which are singletons. The ten largest clones represent approximately 1.4% of the sample.

The cohort consisted of some 730 healthy bone marrow donors. At the time of sampling, every cohort member was nominally healthy, though immune exposures that went unrecorded were likely present. The donor tested CMV seronegative, placing the donor among the 350 to 400 seronegative members of the cohort. Every donor gave a peripheral blood sample, and the peripheral blood mononuclear cells from that sample were used for TCR beta sequencing. Genomic DNA was extracted from the blood cell samples with the Qiagen DNeasy Blood Extraction Kit. The sequence was collected from a girl between 5 and 17 years old in good health and CMV-seronegative. Sequencing used PBMCs. The rearrangement joined TRBV5-1 to TRBJ2-3; 8 nucleotides in the junction match TRBD2. The DNA reads as follows: TGCGCCAGCAGCTCCCGACTAGCGACAGATACGCAGTATTTT. The resulting protein is CASSSRLATDTQYF.